This T cell receptor (beta chain) was profiled in a study of beta chain features in type 1 diabetes. The CDR3 is made up of 19 amino acids. The germline V gene encodes CDR1 MGHRA and CDR2 YSYEKL. Trimming took 3 bases from V and 7 from J; bases not matched to a gene: 11. The collection from each donor was one heparinised blood draw averaging roughly 0.11 L. Every isolated RNA sample was fully reverse transcribed, so sequencing captured expressed TCRB transcripts. The data were produced by immunoSEQ multiplex PCR, yet TCRdb's version contains in-frame clones alone and is incomplete. Found here are 140,000 to 150,000 clones, nearly 50% of them singletons; the top ten hold over 0.4%.

Sequencing was performed on Tregs from blood. This sequence joins TRBV4-1 and TRBJ2-2; 16 bases map to TRBD2. This TCR was sampled from a man between 18 and 35 years old in good health. The DNA for the CDR3 is TGCGCCAGCAGCCAGTCGGGACTAGCGGGAGGGCCGTTTGTCGGGGAGCTGTTTTTT. Translating it yields CASSQSGLAGGPFVGELFF.